One and the same sample provided the 3 T cell receptor beta chains below, sequenced in a study of CD8+CD57+ T cells in acquired aplastic anemia. The template used for profiling TCR beta VDJ and CDR3 was genomic DNA. TCRdb fed the reads into MiXCR, producing one record per CDR3 protein. The data hold fewer than 200,000 distinct CDR3 sequences, with approximately 40% observed a single time. Sequencing used sorted CD4+, CD8+, or CD8+CD57+ T cells (not recorded which) from PBMCs. These receptors came from a human donor in good health.

This chain joins TRBV20-1 and TRBJ2-7, with D tentatively TRBD1 (6 bases). The ends were cut back, 5 bases at V and 1 base at J, with 15 bases in the middle. CDR3 length equals 14 residues. Germline assignment: CDR1 DFQATT and CDR2 SNEGSKA (reference sequence). The CDR3 DNA reads as TGCAGTGCTTCGACAGGCGGCGATTCCTACGAGCAGTACTTC. This encodes CSASTGGDSYEQYF.

This clonotype was recorded many times. The gene calls are TRBV7-2 and TRBJ2-7, with D uncertain. The germline V gene encodes CDR1 SGHTA and CDR2 FQGNSA. Trimming cost V 5 bases and J 2 bases, with 28 bases left between them. This CDR3 is 19 amino acids long. CDR3 coding DNA: TGTGCCAGCAGCCCCTTGCCCCGGCAGTCCCGCGTGGGGACCTACGAGCAGTACTTC. This translates into CASSPLPRQSRVGTYEQYF.

This clonotype is a singleton in its sample. The V call is TRBV29-1, the J call TRBJ2-2; TRBD2 agrees at 9 bases. V was clipped by 8 bases and J by 4 bases; unmatched bases: 11. Germline CDR1 reads SQVTM; CDR2 reads ANQGSEA. The CDR3 loop spans 15 amino acids. CDR3 DNA: TGCAGCTTTAGTGGTCTAGCGGGACCCACCGGGGAGCTGTTTTTT. Its protein is CSFSGLAGPTGELFF.